This TCR beta chain appears in the sequencing data of a study of CD8 T cells in ankylosing spondylitis. With V trimmed by 4 bases and J by 13 bases, 13 bases remained unmatched. Looked up from germline, CDR1 is LGHDT and CDR2 is YNNKEL (reference sequence). There are 15 residues in the CDR3. Study-wide points: Blood from ankylosing spondylitis patients appeared to carry a characteristic roughly eight-variant TCR beta motif.

A few counts support this clonotype. Antigen: not known. Scientists made TCR beta libraries using quantitative 5'-RACE with molecular barcodes. TCRdb re-derived calls from the 5' RACE reads in MiXCR, one entry per CDR3 protein. The sample shows approximately 290,000 distinct CDR3 sequences, less than 25% of them seen only once. This chain joins TRBV3-1 and TRBJ1-6; 7 bases align to TRBD1. This clonotype was obtained from a female donor with ankylosing spondylitis or in good health (not recorded which). The source material was blood, either unsorted or a sorted T cell fraction (not recorded which). Written as DNA, the CDR3 is TGTGCCAGCAGCCCGGGACAGAGGCCAGGGGGTCCCCTCCACTTT. Its translation: CASSPGQRPGGPLHF. Supplemented by reference TRBV3-1 and TRBJ1-6, the full variable domain reads DTAVSQTPKYLVTQMGNDKSIKCEQNLGHDTMYWYKQDSKKFLKIMFSYNNKELIINETVPNRFSPKSPDKAHLNLHINSLELGDSAVYFCASSPGQRPGGPLHFGNGTRLTVT.